A selection of T cell receptor beta chains follows, all from one sample in a study of vaccination effects on CD4 cells after COVID-19. Their recognized antigens are unknown. The assay was immunoSEQ multiplex PCR, and TCRdb's table has in-frame clones only and misses some. The sample has tens of thousands of clones, approximately 72% seen once. The sample consisted of CD4+ T cells from PBMCs cultured without peptide, taken after COVID-19 vaccination. These receptors all stem from a human donor who had a prior SARS-CoV-2 infection. Both conserved end residues are part of each CDR3. The D gene is left open where the match is weak. For some rows the clone size is stated as once, few or many, or as a class when expanded; others skip it.

abundance	d_gene	len	j_gene	v_gene	CDR3aa	CDR3nt
few	.	12	TRBJ1-2	TRBV11-3	CASSLDRYGYTF	TGTGCCAGCAGCTTAGATCGGTATGGCTACACCTTC
.	TRBD2	13	TRBJ2-3	TRBV5-1	CASSSAGADTQYF	TGCGCCAGCAGCTCCGCGGGAGCAGATACGCAGTATTTT
.	.	14	TRBJ2-3	TRBV21-1	CASSRGRDTDTQYF	TGTGCCAGCAGCAGGGGGCGGGACACAGATACGCAGTATTTT
.	.	16	TRBJ2-2	TRBV2	CASRAGLRANTGELFF	TGTGCCAGCAGGGCAGGATTAAGAGCGAACACCGGGGAGCTGTTTTTT
few	.	16	TRBJ1-6	TRBV10-3	CAISDPISSYNSPLHF	TGTGCCATCAGTGACCCGATTAGCTCCTATAATTCACCCCTCCACTTT
.	.	20	TRBJ2-1	TRBV1	CTSSQDIILGSGGNYNEQFF	TGCACCAGCAGCCAAGATATCATTCTGGGTAGCGGGGGGAACTACAATGAGCAGTTCTTC
.	TRBD2	16	TRBJ2-1	TRBV7-9	CASSLVTGGRTNEQFF	TGTGCCAGCAGCTTAGTTACCGGCGGGAGAACCAATGAGCAGTTCTTC
.	.	15	TRBJ2-4	TRBV2	CASMDGDLAKNIQYF	TGTGCCAGCATGGACGGAGACCTAGCCAAAAACATTCAGTACTTC
.	.	13	TRBJ1-5	TRBV7-2	CASTQDSNQPQHF	TGTGCCAGCACCCAAGATAGCAATCAGCCCCAGCATTTT
.	TRBD2	14	TRBJ2-3	TRBV7-3	CASSSLAGTDTQYF	TGTGCCAGCAGCTCACTAGCGGGCACAGATACGCAGTATTTT
.	.	16	TRBJ1-3	TRBV19	CASSINGRFTGNTIYF	TGTGCCAGTAGTATTAATGGGCGCTTCACTGGAAACACCATATATTTT
few	.	19	TRBJ1-1	TRBV7-8	CASSLALTGRRKVDTEAFF	TGTGCCAGCAGCTTAGCCCTCACGGGCCGTCGGAAGGTGGACACTGAAGCTTTCTTT
few	TRBD2	17	TRBJ2-5	TRBV9	CASSPGTSGGALETQYF	TGTGCCAGCAGCCCAGGGACTAGCGGGGGGGCCCTGGAGACCCAGTACTTC
.	.	14	TRBJ2-2	TRBV4-3	CASSRRERTGELFF	TGCGCCAGCAGCCGGAGGGAGAGGACCGGGGAGCTGTTTTTT
few	.	13	TRBJ1-3	TRBV5-1	CASSSYSGNTIYF	TGCGCCAGCAGCTCCTATTCTGGAAACACCATATATTTT
.	.	13	TRBJ2-5	TRBV19	CASSISPRETQYF	TGTGCCAGTAGTATTTCCCCCCGGGAGACCCAGTACTTC
once	.	13	TRBJ1-3	TRBV27	CARGGAFGNTIYF	TGTGCCAGGGGGGGGGCATTTGGAAACACCATATATTTT
.	TRBD1	14	TRBJ1-2	TRBV30	CAWSSVQGHYGYTF	TGTGCCTGGTCGTCTGTACAGGGGCACTATGGCTACACCTTC
.	TRBD1	16	TRBJ2-2	TRBV7-7	CASSFRAGGIAGELFF	TGTGCTAGCAGCTTTAGGGCAGGGGGCATCGCCGGGGAGCTGTTTTTT
once	.	15	TRBJ2-7	TRBV14	CASSQSLWDSYEQYF	TGTGCCAGCAGCCAGAGTTTATGGGATTCCTACGAGCAGTACTTC
.	.	13	TRBJ2-1	TRBV4-1	CASSRTGIDEQFF	TGCGCCAGCAGCCGAACAGGGATCGATGAGCAGTTCTTC
.	.	14	TRBJ2-3	TRBV5-1	CASSPETQSNTQYF	TGCGCCAGCAGCCCGGAGACGCAATCGAATACGCAGTATTTT
.	.	14	TRBJ2-5	TRBV5-4	CASSLSGAKETQYF	TGTGCCAGCAGCTTGTCAGGGGCGAAAGAGACCCAGTACTTC
.	.	13	TRBJ1-1	TRBV18	CASSPSFVTEAFF	TGTGCCAGCTCACCTAGTTTTGTGACTGAAGCTTTCTTT